These 21 T cell receptor beta chains were sequenced from one sample in a study of glioma-infiltrating T cells (dated by TCRdb to between 2015 and 2016). Sequencing instrument: Illumina MiSeq. The iRepertoire nested amplicon-rescue multiplex PCR (arm-PCR) platform was used to amplify TCR alpha and beta CDR3 regions from RNA. Starting from the raw public reads, TCRdb applied fastp trimming at Q25, assembled clones with MiXCR and retained in-frame beta chains. Records with the same CDR3 protein are collapsed into one entry carrying the most frequent genes and DNA. The sample table lists over 100,000 distinct CDR3 sequences, 25% of them with a count of one. About a third of the sample rests with the top ten. Sequencing input: glioma tissue, nonneoplastic brain tissue, or PBMCs (not recorded which). The receptor set was obtained from a human donor with low-grade glioma or glioblastoma, undergoing nonglioma brain surgery, or in good health (not recorded which).

This clonotype was seen at least ten times. The V and J genes are TRBV20-1 and TRBJ1-3; D possibly corresponds to TRBD1 (5 bases). CDR3 length equals 13 residues. Per germline, CDR1 DFQATT and CDR2 SNEGSKA (reference sequence). Written as DNA, the CDR3 is TGCGGGGCCGCAGGCTACTCTGGAAACACCATATATTTT. Amino acids: CGAAGYSGNTIYF.

This clonotype has a count of ten or more. This sequence joins TRBV7-2 and TRBJ1-1; 7 nucleotides line up with TRBD1. Trimming removed 4 bases from V and 3 bases from J; junction bases left unmatched: 5. The CDR3 is 14 amino acids. The germline V gene has CDR1 SGHTA and CDR2 FQGNSA. CDR3 sequence reads: CASSSGGADTEAFF. For the CDR3, the DNA is TGTGCCAGCAGCTCAGGGGGGGCTGACACTGAAGCTTTCTTT.

Worth noting for this clonotype: Its ends do not fully match the called genes, so a read error is possible. This chain links TRBV15 with TRBJ2-1; D is ambiguous. From germline, CDR1 is LNHNV and CDR2 YYDKDF (reference sequence). This CDR3 contains 16 residues. CDR3 loop: CATSKDSPASYNGQFF. The CDR3 nucleotides read TGTGCCACCAGCAAAGATTCCCCGGCGTCCTACAATGGGCAGTTCTTC.

A note on this clonotype: Given a much more abundant clone one base away, this may be a read error. V gene TRBV4-3 combines with J gene TRBJ1-1, with TRBD1 matching over 9 bases. CDR1 is LGHNA and CDR2 is YSLEER in the germline V gene. The length of the CDR3 is 13 residues. The CDR3 loop is CASSRTGATGAFF. CDR3 nucleotides: TGCGCCAGCAGCCGGACAGGGGCAACTGGAGCTTTCTTT.

Of note for this clonotype: A read error is possible here, since a much larger clone lies one base away. The CDR3 here is CARSPDRGGYTF. In DNA form, the CDR3 reads TGTGCCCGCAGCCCGGACAGAGGAGGCTACACCTTC. The chain employs TRBV12-3 or TRBV12-4 and TRBJ2-7; possibly TRBD1 for D (6 bases). With the DNA end fitting TRBJ1-2 better, the J assignment may be wrong. CDR3 size: 12 residues.

This clonotype was detected many times. This chain joins TRBV6-2 or TRBV6-3 and TRBJ2-1, with a tentative D call TRBD2 (6 bases). Germline V gives CDR1 MNHEY, CDR2 SVGEGT. Between the trimmed V and J ends, which lost 2 bases and 3 bases, there was a span of 8 bases. The CDR3 runs to 14 residues. CDR3 region: CASSYVRGYNEQFF. The DNA for the CDR3 is TGTGCCAGCAGTTACGTGCGGGGCTACAATGAGCAGTTCTTC.

This clonotype appeared many times. This chain connects TRBV20-1 to TRBJ2-5; no reliable D call. The length of the CDR3 is 17 residues. Between the trimmed V and J ends, which lost 4 bases and 4 bases, there was a span of 25 bases. Germline-derived CDR1 and CDR2 are DFQATT and SNEGSKA (reference sequence). The CDR3 loop is CSAISGPKGLEAETQYF. CDR3 DNA: TGCAGTGCTATATCCGGGCCTAAGGGCCTCGAGGCAGAGACCCAGTACTTC.

Details on this clonotype: One base away lies a much larger clone, so this may be a sequencing read error. The CDR3 here is CASLSDRNEKLFF. The CDR3 region has the DNA TGTGCCAGCCTGTCGGATCGGAATGAAAAACTGTTTTTT. The chain is built from TRBV18 and TRBJ1-4; D is ambiguous. Per the germline V gene, CDR1 is KGHSH and CDR2 is LQKENI. Trimming took 8 bases from V and 5 from J, leaving 12 bases between them. The CDR3 loop spans 13 amino acids.

This clonotype turned up a few times. The chain employs TRBV7-3 and TRBJ2-3; D might be TRBD1 (5 bases). Trimming took 2 bases from V and 1 from J, leaving 10 bases between them. Germline CDR1 reads SGHTA; CDR2 reads FQGTGA. CDR3 length: 15 amino acids. In nucleotides, the CDR3 is TGTGCCAGCAGCTTATATAACAGGCGCACAGATACGCAGTATTTT. Encoded protein: CASSLYNRRTDTQYF.

This clonotype was counted many times. The V call is TRBV4-3, the J call TRBJ1-3; D remains unclear. The V end lost 0 bases, the J end lost 6 bases, and 9 bases lay between the germline ends. The length of the CDR3 is 14 residues. Germline loops: CDR1 LGHNA, CDR2 YSLEER. CDR3 region: CASSQDLALNTIYF. CDR3 coding DNA: TGCGCCAGCAGCCAAGACCTTGCGTTAAACACCATATATTTT.

This clonotype has ten or more counts. The chain combines TRBV27 with TRBJ1-5, with 11 bases aligning to TRBD1. The germline V gene has CDR1 MNHEY and CDR2 SMNVEV (reference sequence). The CDR3 contains 13 residues. Unmatched junction bases numbered 2, after V lost 6 bases and J lost 7 bases. CDR3: CASRRDRGQPQHF. The CDR3 nucleotides read TGTGCCAGCAGACGGGACAGGGGGCAGCCCCAGCATTTT.

In its sample, this clonotype was seen many times. This chain connects TRBV28 to TRBJ2-2; D may be TRBD1 (5 bases). The CDR3 runs 16 residues. V was clipped by 4 bases and J by 0 bases, with 12 bases between them. CDR1 is MDHEN and CDR2 is SYDVKM in the germline V gene. The CDR3 DNA follows: TGTGCCAGCAGTTGGGGCTCACTCACGAACACCGGGGAGCTGTTTTTT. This encodes CASSWGSLTNTGELFF.

This clonotype was counted many times. The chain recombines TRBV12-5 with TRBJ1-1, with TRBD1 identical over 7 bases. Trimming took 0 bases from V and 1 from J; bases not matched to a gene: 2. The germline V gene has CDR1 LGHNT and CDR2 FRNRAP. The CDR3 totals 15 residues. Here the CDR3 DNA reads TGTGCTAGTGGTTTGGTAGGGGGCCCGAACACTGAAGCTTTCTTT. This encodes CASGLVGGPNTEAFF.

As for this clonotype: With a much larger clone just one base away, this may be a read error. The V gene is TRBV3-1, the J gene TRBJ2-7; D remains unclear. The CDR3 totals 13 residues. CDR1 and CDR2 (germline): LGHDT, YNNKEL (reference sequence). Here the CDR3 reads CASSRASGYGQYF. Written as DNA, the CDR3 is TGTGCCAGCAGCCGTGCAAGTGGCTACGGGCAGTACTTC.

This clonotype was found many times. The chain couples TRBV7-9 to TRBJ2-1; possibly TRBD2 for D (6 bases). CDR3 length: 15 amino acids. Trimming shortened V by 1 base and J by 9 bases, and 16 bases separated the two germline ends. From germline, CDR1 is SEHNR and CDR2 FQNEAQ (reference sequence). The CDR3 region has the DNA TGTGCCAGCAGCTTAGGCGGGACGACGCAGGTTGAGCAGTTCTTC. This translates into CASSLGGTTQVEQFF.

This clonotype was counted ten times or more. The chain recombines TRBV6-4 with TRBJ2-3, with TRBD1 as a possible D gene (5 bases). This CDR3 region has 17 residues. The germline V and J ends were trimmed by 0 bases and 2 bases, with 15 bases remaining between them. CDR1 and CDR2 (germline): MRHNA, SNTAGT. CDR3 DNA sequence: TGTGCCAGCAGTGACTCCGGACATTTTCACCCCACAGATACGCAGTATTTT. It codes for CASSDSGHFHPTDTQYF.

This clonotype has a count of ten or more. The rearrangement joins TRBV6-2 or TRBV6-3 to TRBJ2-5; no reliable D call. V lost 6 bases, J lost 5 bases, and 10 bases lay in between. This CDR3 has 12 residues. Germline CDR1 reads MNHEY; CDR2 reads SVGEGT. CDR3 nucleotides: TGTGCCAGCAGCCTCTATCGGGAGACCCAGTACTTC. It yields the protein CASSLYRETQYF.

This clonotype was recorded a few times. The chain uses TRBV4-1 and TRBJ2-5; TRBD2 matches at 10 bases. Per the germline V gene, CDR1 is MGHRA and CDR2 is YSYEKL. This CDR3 has 15 amino acids. The trim removed 1 base at V and 4 bases at J, leaving 3 bases unmatched. This CDR3 reads CASSQGAGGIETQYF. The CDR3 region has the DNA TGCGCCAGCAGCCAAGGAGCGGGGGGGATAGAGACCCAGTACTTC.

A word on this clonotype: Mismatch with germline at one junction end may stem from a read error. V is TRBV14 and J is TRBJ1-5, with no clear D. In germline, CDR1 is SGHDN, CDR2 FVKESK. CDR3 length: 13 residues. This CDR3 reads CASSQDGHQHQHF. Here the CDR3 DNA reads TGTGCCAGCAGCCAAGATGGGCATCAGCACCAGCATTTT.

The sample holds many counts of this clonotype. The J gene is TRBJ1-6, the V gene TRBV7-9, with a tentative D call TRBD1 (5 bases). Germline V gene data show CDR1 as SEHNR and CDR2 as FQNEAQ (reference sequence). The length of the CDR3 is 13 residues. V dropped 2 bases and J dropped 12 bases, with 11 bases sitting between them. CDR3 amino acids: CASSLSGLLPLHF. CDR3 sequence (DNA): TGTGCCAGCAGCTTATCGGGGCTTTTACCCCTCCACTTT.

The chain uses TRBV4-1 and TRBJ2-1; 7 nucleotides align to TRBD2. The length of the CDR3 is 12 residues. Germline V lookup: CDR1 MGHRA, CDR2 YSYEKL. Trimming removed 5 bases from V and 9 bases from J; junction bases left unmatched: 4. The CDR3 reads CASSSPGGEQFF. The CDR3, as DNA: TGCGCCAGCAGCTCCCCGGGAGGTGAGCAGTTCTTC.